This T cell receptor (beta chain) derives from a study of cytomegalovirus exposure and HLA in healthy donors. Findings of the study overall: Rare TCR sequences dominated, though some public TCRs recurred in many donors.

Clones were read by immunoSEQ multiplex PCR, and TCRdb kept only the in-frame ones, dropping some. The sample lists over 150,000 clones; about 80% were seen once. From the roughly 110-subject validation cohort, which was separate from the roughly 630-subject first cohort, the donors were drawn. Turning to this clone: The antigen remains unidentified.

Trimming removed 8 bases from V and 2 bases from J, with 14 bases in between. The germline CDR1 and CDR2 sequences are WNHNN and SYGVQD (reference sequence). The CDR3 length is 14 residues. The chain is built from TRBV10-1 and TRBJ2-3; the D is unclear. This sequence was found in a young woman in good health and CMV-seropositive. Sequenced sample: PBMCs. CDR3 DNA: TGCGCCAGCTCCTTAAACACCCTCACAGATACGCAGTATTTT. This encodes CASSLNTLTDTQYF.